These T cell receptor beta chains were read from a single sample in a study of cytomegalovirus exposure and HLA in healthy donors. The method was immunoSEQ multiplex PCR; TCRdb's version includes in-frame clones alone and lacks a portion of them. The sample includes approximately 97,000 clones, 73% of them seen just once. Sequences were obtained from PBMCs. The receptors were sampled from a man aged 35 to 55 in good health and CMV-seronegative. Both conserved end residues are part of each CDR3. Each record gives: V gene, clone size, D gene, J gene, CDR3 protein, CDR3 DNA. The D gene is left open where the match is weak. Clone size, where shown, is once, few, many, or a class for clones that have expanded.

TRBV28	NA	TRBD1	TRBJ2-5	CASSLDRGEYQETQYF	TGTGCCAGCAGTTTGGACAGGGGCGAGTACCAAGAGACCCAGTACTTC
TRBV28	NA	TRBD1	TRBJ1-4	CASSLLTGEKLFF	TGTGCCAGCAGTTTGCTGACAGGGGAAAAACTGTTTTTT
TRBV4-3	NA	NA	TRBJ1-2	CASSQVLAESYGYTF	TGCGCCAGCAGCCAAGTTTTAGCAGAGTCTTATGGCTACACCTTC
TRBV5-6	NA	NA	TRBJ1-6	CASSPGDSPLHF	TGTGCCAGCAGCCCCGGGGATTCACCCCTCCACTTT
TRBV27	NA	NA	TRBJ2-2	CASSTYREGTGELFF	TGTGCCAGCAGTACTTACAGGGAGGGAACCGGGGAGCTGTTTTTT
TRBV28	once	TRBD2	TRBJ2-3	CASSLVRGGTDTQYF	TGTGCCAGCAGTCTCGTCCGGGGGGGCACAGATACGCAGTATTTT
TRBV2	NA	NA	TRBJ2-2	CASKSNGGGELFF	TGTGCCAGCAAATCAAACGGGGGCGGGGAGCTGTTTTTT
TRBV2	NA	TRBD2	TRBJ2-5	CASSESGPAGGETQYF	TGTGCCAGCAGTGAGTCCGGGCCTGCGGGGGGGGAGACCCAGTACTTC
TRBV2	NA	TRBD2	TRBJ2-7	CASRRGGESYEQYF	TGTGCCAGCAGGCGGGGGGGCGAATCCTACGAGCAGTACTTC
TRBV25-1	NA	NA	TRBJ2-7	CASSELGVYEQYF	TGTGCCAGCAGTGAATTAGGGGTGTACGAGCAGTACTTC
TRBV28	few	TRBD2	TRBJ2-1	CASSLGLRGTSYNEQFF	TGTGCCAGCAGTTTAGGCCTGCGGGGGACCTCCTACAATGAGCAGTTCTTC
TRBV27	NA	TRBD1	TRBJ2-7	CASSSDRGLYEQYF	TGTGCCAGCAGTTCTGACAGGGGGCTCTACGAGCAGTACTTC
TRBV6-1	few	NA	TRBJ2-4	CASSEHRDKQYF	TGTGCCAGCAGTGAGCATAGGGACAAACAGTACTTC
TRBV13	NA	TRBD1	TRBJ2-7	CASSYRGEDSYEQYF	TGTGCCAGCAGCTACAGGGGTGAGGACTCCTACGAGCAGTACTTC
TRBV29-1	NA	TRBD1	TRBJ2-3	CSTRDRVVTDTQYF	TGCAGCACGAGAGACAGGGTCGTAACAGATACGCAGTATTTT
TRBV5-1	NA	NA	TRBJ2-2	CASKYQGSNTGELFF	TGCGCCAGCAAATACCAGGGATCCAACACCGGGGAGCTGTTTTTT
TRBV28	once	TRBD1	TRBJ1-5	CASRAGQFSNQPQHF	TGTGCCAGCAGGGCGGGACAGTTTAGCAATCAGCCCCAGCATTTT
TRBV27	NA	TRBD2	TRBJ2-5	CASSFGSGGARGETQYF	TGTGCCAGCAGTTTTGGCAGCGGGGGGGCCCGAGGGGAGACCCAGTACTTC
TRBV7-8	NA	TRBD1	TRBJ2-2	CASSLGQGSWTGELFF	TGTGCCAGCAGCTTAGGACAGGGGAGTTGGACCGGGGAGCTGTTTTTT
TRBV4-3	NA	TRBD1	TRBJ2-7	CASSQDDRGSYEQYF	TGCGCCAGCAGCCAAGACGACAGGGGGTCCTACGAGCAGTACTTC
TRBV10-3	once	NA	TRBJ1-4	CAISESRNEKLFF	TGTGCCATCAGTGAGTCCCGGAATGAAAAACTGTTTTTT
TRBV30	NA	NA	TRBJ1-6	CAWAGQSSYNSPLHF	TGTGCCTGGGCAGGACAAAGCTCCTATAATTCACCCCTCCACTTT
TRBV7-9	NA	NA	TRBJ2-5	CASSLTIRTQETQYF	TGTGCCAGCAGCCTGACAATTAGAACTCAAGAGACCCAGTACTTC
TRBV6-5	few	NA	TRBJ1-5	CASSRQRSNQPQHF	TGTGCCAGCAGTCGACAGCGAAGCAATCAGCCCCAGCATTTT
TRBV4-2	NA	TRBD1	TRBJ1-5	CASSHIQGINQPQHF	TGTGCCAGCAGCCATATACAGGGGATCAATCAGCCCCAGCATTTT
TRBV5-8	NA	TRBD1	TRBJ1-2	CASRGTGTEYGYTF	TGTGCCAGCAGGGGCACCGGGACAGAATATGGCTACACCTTC
TRBV28	few	NA	TRBJ2-3	CASSLWGRTSTDTQYF	TGTGCCAGCAGTTTATGGGGGCGCACTAGCACAGATACGCAGTATTTT
TRBV30	NA	NA	TRBJ2-7	CAWRLRGAYEQYF	TGTGCCTGGAGACTCAGGGGGGCCTACGAGCAGTACTTC
TRBV9	NA	NA	TRBJ1-6	CASSPRGSSYNSPLHF	TGTGCCAGCAGTCCGAGGGGGAGCTCCTATAATTCACCCCTCCACTTT
TRBV27	NA	NA	TRBJ2-3	CASSLVTGGRASGGTDTQYF	TGTGCCAGCAGTTTGGTGACAGGGGGACGAGCTAGCGGGGGCACAGATACGCAGTATTTT
TRBV11-2	NA	TRBD1	TRBJ2-7	CASSTPPGQGGDEQYF	TGTGCCAGCAGCACGCCGCCGGGACAGGGAGGCGACGAGCAGTACTTC
TRBV7-2	once	NA	TRBJ2-5	CASSRWTEETQYF	TGTGCCAGCAGCCGTTGGACAGAAGAGACCCAGTACTTC
TRBV5-1	NA	NA	TRBJ1-4	CASSDEQGAGEKLFF	TGCGCCAGCAGCGACGAACAGGGCGCGGGTGAAAAACTGTTTTTT
TRBV6-1	NA	NA	TRBJ2-7	CASIGPQGTHYEQYF	TGTGCCAGCATCGGCCCCCAGGGGACCCACTACGAGCAGTACTTC
TRBV4-2	NA	TRBD1	TRBJ2-1	CASSQVEGANEQFF	TGTGCCAGCAGCCAGGTCGAGGGGGCTAATGAGCAGTTCTTC
TRBV6-5	NA	NA	TRBJ2-1	CASSYSRGLQYNEQFF	TGTGCCAGCAGTTACTCGCGGGGCCTCCAGTACAATGAGCAGTTCTTC
TRBV2	few	NA	TRBJ2-7	CATSPGWLDTYEQYF	TGTGCCACCTCCCCCGGGTGGCTGGATACCTACGAGCAGTACTTC
TRBV7-2	NA	NA	TRBJ2-7	CASSTRGGGYEQYF	TGTGCCAGCAGCACGAGAGGGGGAGGGTACGAGCAGTACTTC
TRBV5-4	NA	NA	TRBJ1-2	CASSLVGARGGYTF	TGTGCCAGCAGCTTGGTGGGGGCGAGAGGGGGCTACACCTTC
TRBV29-1	NA	TRBD2	TRBJ2-1	CSVAASGGGNEQFF	TGCAGCGTTGCGGCTAGCGGGGGGGGCAATGAGCAGTTCTTC
TRBV6-4	NA	NA	TRBJ2-1	CASSDSGRGAYNEQFF	TGTGCCAGCAGTGACTCGGGCAGGGGGGCCTACAATGAGCAGTTCTTC
TRBV7-9	NA	NA	TRBJ2-3	CASSRVGAADTQYF	TGTGCCAGCAGCCGCGTTGGGGCGGCAGATACGCAGTATTTT
TRBV4-2	NA	NA	TRBJ2-1	CASSQGVGGVLYNEQFF	TGTGCCAGCAGCCAAGGCGTAGGGGGGGTTCTCTACAATGAGCAGTTCTTC
TRBV7-9	NA	NA	TRBJ1-2	CASRGDWYGYTF	TGTGCCAGCAGAGGGGATTGGTATGGCTACACCTTC
TRBV4-1	NA	TRBD1	TRBJ1-2	CASSQAGTGVNYGYTF	TGCGCCAGCAGCCAAGCCGGGACAGGGGTTAACTATGGCTACACCTTC
TRBV7-2	NA	TRBD2	TRBJ2-1	CASSFGLVGGGASEQFF	TGTGCCAGCAGCTTTGGCCTGGTGGGCGGGGGGGCGAGTGAGCAGTTCTTC
TRBV6-5	once	TRBD2	TRBJ2-5	CASSPTSGQETQYF	TGTGCCAGCAGCCCCACTAGCGGTCAAGAGACCCAGTACTTC
TRBV5-1	NA	TRBD1	TRBJ1-1	CASSRGTGNTEAFF	TGCGCCAGCAGCCGGGGGACAGGGAACACTGAAGCTTTCTTT
TRBV9	NA	NA	TRBJ2-1	CASSVLSAAGGSYSYNEQFF	TGTGCCAGCAGCGTACTTAGCGCCGCTGGGGGCAGCTACTCCTACAATGAGCAGTTCTTC
TRBV28	NA	NA	TRBJ2-2	CASSHLGRVLLFF	TGTGCCAGCTCACACCTGGGCCGCGTGCTCCTGTTTTTT
TRBV25-1	NA	TRBD2	TRBJ2-3	CASSASGGLTDTQYF	TGTGCCAGCAGTGCTAGCGGGGGGCTCACAGATACGCAGTATTTT
TRBV7-9	NA	NA	TRBJ1-2	CASSNRDLGVGGYTF	TGTGCCAGCAGCAACAGGGATTTAGGGGTGGGCGGCTACACCTTC
TRBV7-9	NA	NA	TRBJ2-5	CASSLGTSKETQYF	TGTGCCAGCAGCTTGGGTACTAGTAAAGAGACCCAGTACTTC
TRBV29-1	NA	TRBD1	TRBJ2-1	CSVATGVNEQFF	TGCAGCGTTGCGACAGGGGTCAATGAGCAGTTCTTC
TRBV19	NA	NA	TRBJ2-7	CASSSRGSSSYEQYF	TGTGCCAGTAGTTCCCGAGGATCTAGTTCCTACGAGCAGTACTTC